This T cell receptor beta chain was captured by sequencing in a study of T cell clonality in common variable immunodeficiency. Study conclusions and caveats: Common variable immunodeficiency TCR beta sequences reportedly had fewer deletions and N-nucleotide insertions.

TCRdb's copy holds only in-frame clones and misses some; the assay was immunoSEQ multiplex PCR. Singletons are absent from the sample, which has about 17,000 clones. This clone was seen ten or more times. The antigen remains undetermined. Read sequence stops 3 residues before the CDR3 end, and the germline J gene provides the missing end. CDR3 length: 14 amino acids. Per the germline V gene, CDR1 is SGHVS and CDR2 is FNYEAQ. V gave up 0 bases and J gave up 5 bases, with 9 bases separating them. Aged roughly 8 to 65 years, CVID subjects averaged around 40 years old. Each donor provided about 5 to 8 ml of heparinized whole blood.

The J gene is TRBJ2-3, the V gene TRBV7-6; D unresolved. The sequence came from a human donor with common variable immunodeficiency. Material: peripheral blood mononuclear cells. CDR3 DNA (partial): TGTGCCAGCAGCTTAGCGACTGGTGTAGATACG. It is translated as CASSLATGVDT. The CDR3 in its entirety is CASSLATGVDTQYF.